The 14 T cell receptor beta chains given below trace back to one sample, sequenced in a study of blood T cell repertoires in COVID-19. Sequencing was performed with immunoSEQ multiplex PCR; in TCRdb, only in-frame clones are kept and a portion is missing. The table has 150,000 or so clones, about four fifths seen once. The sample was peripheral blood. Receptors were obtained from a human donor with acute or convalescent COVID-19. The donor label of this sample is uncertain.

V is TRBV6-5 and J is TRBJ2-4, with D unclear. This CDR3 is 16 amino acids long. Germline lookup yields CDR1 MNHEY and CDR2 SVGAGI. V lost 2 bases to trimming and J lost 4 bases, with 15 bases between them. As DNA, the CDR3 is TGTGCCAGCAGTTACGGCCCTACGGCGGTAAAAAACATTCAGTACTTC. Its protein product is CASSYGPTAVKNIQYF.

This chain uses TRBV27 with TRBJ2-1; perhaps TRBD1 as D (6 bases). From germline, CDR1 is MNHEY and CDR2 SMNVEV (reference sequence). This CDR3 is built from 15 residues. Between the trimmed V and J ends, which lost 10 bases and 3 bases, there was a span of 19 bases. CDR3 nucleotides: TGTGCCACCCAGGAGTACAGGGCCTTCTACAATGAGCAGTTCTTC. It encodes CATQEYRAFYNEQFF.

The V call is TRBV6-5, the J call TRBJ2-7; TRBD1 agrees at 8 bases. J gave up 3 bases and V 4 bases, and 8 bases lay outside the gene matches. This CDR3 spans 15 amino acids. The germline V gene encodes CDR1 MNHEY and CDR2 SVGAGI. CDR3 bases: TGTGCCAGCAGTTTCGAGGACAGGGTCTACTACGAGCAGTACTTC. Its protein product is CASSFEDRVYYEQYF.

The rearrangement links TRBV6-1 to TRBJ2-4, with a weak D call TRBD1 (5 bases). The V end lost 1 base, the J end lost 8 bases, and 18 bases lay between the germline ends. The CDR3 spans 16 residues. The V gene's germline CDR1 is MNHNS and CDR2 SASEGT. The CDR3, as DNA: TGTGCCAGCAGTGAAGAAGTGGGGCCTCCCTTAGACATTCAGTACTTC. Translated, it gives CASSEEVGPPLDIQYF.

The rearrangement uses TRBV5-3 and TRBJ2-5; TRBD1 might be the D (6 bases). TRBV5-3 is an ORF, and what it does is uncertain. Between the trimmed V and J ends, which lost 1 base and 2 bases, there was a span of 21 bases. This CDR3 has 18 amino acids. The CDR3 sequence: CARSLLSGASVSQETQYF. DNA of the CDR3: TGTGCCAGAAGCTTGCTTTCAGGGGCCTCCGTGTCGCAAGAGACCCAGTACTTC.

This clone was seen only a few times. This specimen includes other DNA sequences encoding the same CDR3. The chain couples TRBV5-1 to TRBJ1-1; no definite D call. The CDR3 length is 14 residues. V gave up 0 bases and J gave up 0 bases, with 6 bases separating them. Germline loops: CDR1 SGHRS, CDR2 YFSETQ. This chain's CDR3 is CASSLASVNTEAFF. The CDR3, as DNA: TGCGCCAGCAGCTTGGCCAGCGTGAACACTGAAGCTTTCTTT. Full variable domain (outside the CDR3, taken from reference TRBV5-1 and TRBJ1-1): KAGVTQTPRYLIKTRGQQVTLSCSPISGHRSVSWYQQTPGQGLQFLFEYFSETQRNKGNFPGRFSGRQFSNSRSEMNVSTLELGDSALYLCASSLASVNTEAFFGQGTRLTVV.

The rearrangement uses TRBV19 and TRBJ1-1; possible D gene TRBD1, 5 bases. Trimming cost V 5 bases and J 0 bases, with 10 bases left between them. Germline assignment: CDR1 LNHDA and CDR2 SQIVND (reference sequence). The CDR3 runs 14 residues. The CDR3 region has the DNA TGTGCCAGTAGTGTGGGACTGATGAACACTGAAGCTTTCTTT. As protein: CASSVGLMNTEAFF.

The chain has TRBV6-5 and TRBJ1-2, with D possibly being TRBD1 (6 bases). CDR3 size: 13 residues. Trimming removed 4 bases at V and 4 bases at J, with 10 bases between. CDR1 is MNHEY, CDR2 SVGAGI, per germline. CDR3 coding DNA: TGTGCCAGCAGTTCCCAGGGGACCTATGGCTACACCTTC. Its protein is CASSSQGTYGYTF.

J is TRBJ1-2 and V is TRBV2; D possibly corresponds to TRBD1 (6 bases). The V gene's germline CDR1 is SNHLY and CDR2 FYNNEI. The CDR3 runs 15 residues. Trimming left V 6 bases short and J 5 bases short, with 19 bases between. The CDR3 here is CASRRGGALLYGYTF. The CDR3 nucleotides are TGTGCCAGCAGGCGAGGGGGGGCTTTGCTTTATGGCTACACCTTC.

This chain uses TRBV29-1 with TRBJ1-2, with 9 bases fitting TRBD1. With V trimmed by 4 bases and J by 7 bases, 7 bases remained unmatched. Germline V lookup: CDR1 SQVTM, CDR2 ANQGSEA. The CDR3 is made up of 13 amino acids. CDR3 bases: TGCAGCGTTGGGGCCCGGGACAGGGCTGGCTACACCTTC. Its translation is CSVGARDRAGYTF.

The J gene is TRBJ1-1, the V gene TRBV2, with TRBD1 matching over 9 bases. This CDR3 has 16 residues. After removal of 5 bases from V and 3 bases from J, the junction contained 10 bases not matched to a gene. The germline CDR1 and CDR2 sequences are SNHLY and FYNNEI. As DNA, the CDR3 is TGTGCCAGCAGTCCACGGGGACAGGGTACGGACACTGAAGCTTTCTTT. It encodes CASSPRGQGTDTEAFF. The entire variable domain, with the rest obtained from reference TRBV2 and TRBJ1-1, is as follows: EPEVTQTPSHQVTQMGQEVILRCVPISNHLYFYWYRQILGQKVEFLVSFYNNEISEKSEIFDDQFSVERPDGSNFTLKIRSTKLEDSAMYFCASSPRGQGTDTEAFFGQGTRLTVV.

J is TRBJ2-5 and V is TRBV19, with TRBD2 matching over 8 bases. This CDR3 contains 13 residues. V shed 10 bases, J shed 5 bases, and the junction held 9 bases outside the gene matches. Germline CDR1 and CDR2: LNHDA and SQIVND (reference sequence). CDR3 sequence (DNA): TGTGCCACCCGGGAGGGGGGAGGGGAGACCCAGTACTTC. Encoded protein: CATREGGGETQYF.

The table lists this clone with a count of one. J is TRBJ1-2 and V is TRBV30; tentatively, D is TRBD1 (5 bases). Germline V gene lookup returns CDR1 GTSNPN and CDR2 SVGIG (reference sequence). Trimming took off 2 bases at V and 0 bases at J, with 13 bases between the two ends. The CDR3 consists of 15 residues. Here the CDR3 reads CAWSLSGPSNYGYTF. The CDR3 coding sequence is TGTGCCTGGAGTTTGTCAGGGCCGTCTAACTATGGCTACACCTTC.

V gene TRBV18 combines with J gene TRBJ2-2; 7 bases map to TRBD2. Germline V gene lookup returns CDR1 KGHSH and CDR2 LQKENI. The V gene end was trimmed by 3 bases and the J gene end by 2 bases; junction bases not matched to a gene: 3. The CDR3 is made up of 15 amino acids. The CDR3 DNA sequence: TGTGCCAGCTCACCTAGCGGGCGTAACACCGGGGAGCTGTTTTTT. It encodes CASSPSGRNTGELFF.